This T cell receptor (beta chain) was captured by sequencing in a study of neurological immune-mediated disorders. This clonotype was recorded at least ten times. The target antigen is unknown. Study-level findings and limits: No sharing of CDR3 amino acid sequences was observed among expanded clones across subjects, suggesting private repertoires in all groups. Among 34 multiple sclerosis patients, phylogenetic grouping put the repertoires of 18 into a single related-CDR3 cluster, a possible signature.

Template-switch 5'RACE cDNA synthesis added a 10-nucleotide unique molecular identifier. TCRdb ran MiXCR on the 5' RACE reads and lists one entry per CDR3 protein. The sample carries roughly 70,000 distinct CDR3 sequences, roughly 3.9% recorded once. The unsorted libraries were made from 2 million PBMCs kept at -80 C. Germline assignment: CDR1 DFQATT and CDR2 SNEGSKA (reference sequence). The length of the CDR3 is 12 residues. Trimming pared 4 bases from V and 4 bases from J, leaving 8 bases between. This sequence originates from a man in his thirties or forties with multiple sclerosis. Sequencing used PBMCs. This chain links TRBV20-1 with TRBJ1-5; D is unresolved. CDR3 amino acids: CSATAGNQPQHF. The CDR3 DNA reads TGCAGTGCTACGGCAGGTAATCAGCCCCAGCATTTT.